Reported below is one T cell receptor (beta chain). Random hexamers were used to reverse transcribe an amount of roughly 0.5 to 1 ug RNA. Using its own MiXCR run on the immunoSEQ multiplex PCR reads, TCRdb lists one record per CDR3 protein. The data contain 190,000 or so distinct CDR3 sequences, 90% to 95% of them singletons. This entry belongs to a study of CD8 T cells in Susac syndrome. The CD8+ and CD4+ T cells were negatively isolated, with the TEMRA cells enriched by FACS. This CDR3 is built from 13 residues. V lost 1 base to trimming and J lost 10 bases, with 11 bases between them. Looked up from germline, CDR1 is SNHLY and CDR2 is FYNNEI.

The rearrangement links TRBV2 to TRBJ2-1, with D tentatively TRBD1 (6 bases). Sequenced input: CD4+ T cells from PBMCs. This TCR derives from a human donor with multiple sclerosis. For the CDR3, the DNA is TGTGCCAGCAGTGAAGGCAGGGGTGGGGAGCAGTTCTTC. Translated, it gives CASSEGRGGEQFF.